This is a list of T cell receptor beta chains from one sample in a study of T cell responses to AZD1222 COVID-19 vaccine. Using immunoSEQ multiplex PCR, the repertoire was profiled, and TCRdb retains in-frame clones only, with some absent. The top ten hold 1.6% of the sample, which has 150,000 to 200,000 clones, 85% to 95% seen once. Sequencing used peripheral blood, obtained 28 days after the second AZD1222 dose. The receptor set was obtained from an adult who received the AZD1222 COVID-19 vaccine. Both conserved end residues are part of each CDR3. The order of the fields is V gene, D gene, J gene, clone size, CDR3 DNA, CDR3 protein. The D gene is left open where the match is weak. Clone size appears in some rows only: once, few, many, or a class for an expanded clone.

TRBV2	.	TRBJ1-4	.	TGTGCCAGCCTCTCGGACAGCTTTAATGAAAAACTGTTTTTT	CASLSDSFNEKLFF
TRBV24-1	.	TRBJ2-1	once	TGTGCCACCAGTGATAAGGGGAAAGGGCAGTTCTTC	CATSDKGKGQFF
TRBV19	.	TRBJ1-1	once	TGTGCCAGTAGTCCCGAAGCGGGGTCGGGGTACACTGAAGCTTTCTTT	CASSPEAGSGYTEAFF
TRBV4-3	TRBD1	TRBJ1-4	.	TGCGCCAGCAGCCAATACGGGACAGGGGGAGAATCGGGGGAAAAACTGTTTTTT	CASSQYGTGGESGEKLFF
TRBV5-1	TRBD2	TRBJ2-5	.	TGCGCCAGCACCCTAGGACTAGCGGGAGAGACCCAGTACTTC	CASTLGLAGETQYF
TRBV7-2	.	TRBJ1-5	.	TGTGCCAGCAGCTTAAGCCCTGGCAGGGGATTATATCAGCCCCAGCATTTT	CASSLSPGRGLYQPQHF
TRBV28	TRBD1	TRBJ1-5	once	TGTGCCAGCCTAAGGGGGCGCCGGTTTGGCAATCAGCCCCAGCATTTT	CASLRGRRFGNQPQHF
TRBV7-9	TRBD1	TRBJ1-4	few	TGTGCCAGCAGCGAGGACAGGGGAGGGGAAAAACTGTTTTTT	CASSEDRGGEKLFF
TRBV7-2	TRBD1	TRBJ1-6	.	TGTGCCAGCAGCATCCGGACAGGATCGGTTTCACCCCTCCACTTT	CASSIRTGSVSPLHF
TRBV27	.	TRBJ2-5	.	TGTGCCAGCAGTGTAGACCGCACGGTGGAGACCCAGTACTTC	CASSVDRTVETQYF
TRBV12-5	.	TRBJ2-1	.	TGTGCTAGTGGTTACCAGGTAAACAATGAGCAGTTCTTC	CASGYQVNNEQFF
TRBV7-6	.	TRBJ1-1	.	TGTGCCAGCAGCTTCGGATCTGAAGCTTTCTTT	CASSFGSEAFF
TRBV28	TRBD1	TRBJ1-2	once	TGTGCCAGCAGTTCTTTTGGGACAGGGGGCACCAACTATGGCTACACCTTC	CASSSFGTGGTNYGYTF
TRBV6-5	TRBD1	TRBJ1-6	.	TGTGCCAGCAGACAACAGGGGGATAATTCACCCCTCCACTTT	CASRQQGDNSPLHF
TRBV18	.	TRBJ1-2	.	TGTGCCAGCTCACCAACGTCGAACTATGGCTACACCTTC	CASSPTSNYGYTF
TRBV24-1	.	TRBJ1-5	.	TGTGCCACCAGTGATCTAGGTCAGCCCCAGCATTTT	CATSDLGQPQHF
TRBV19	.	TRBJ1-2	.	TGTGCCAGTAGTACCCCGACAGTCAACTATGGCTACACCTTC	CASSTPTVNYGYTF
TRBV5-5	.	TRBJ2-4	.	TGTGCCAGCAGCCAGGGCCCGGCCAAAAACATTCAGTACTTC	CASSQGPAKNIQYF
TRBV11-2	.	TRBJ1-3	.	TGTGCCAGCAGCACGAAGGAAGGGCGAACGGGGGGAAACACCATATATTTT	CASSTKEGRTGGNTIYF
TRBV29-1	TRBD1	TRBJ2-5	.	TGCAGCGTATCGAGACAGGGGGCCAGACAAGAGACCCAGTACTTC	CSVSRQGARQETQYF
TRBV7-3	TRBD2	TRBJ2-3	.	TGTGCCAGCAGCCACGGGGGGCGGCTAGCGGGGGCAGATACGCAGTATTTT	CASSHGGRLAGADTQYF
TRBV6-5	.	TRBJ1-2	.	TGTGCCAGCAACGTTAGGGGATCCTATGGCTACACCTTC	CASNVRGSYGYTF
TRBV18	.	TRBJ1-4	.	TGTGCCAGCTCACCACTAGAACACAGGTTAAATGAAAAACTGTTTTTT	CASSPLEHRLNEKLFF
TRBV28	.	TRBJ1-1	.	TGTGCCAGCACCCTGATGGGGTTGGCCACTGAAGCTTTCTTT	CASTLMGLATEAFF
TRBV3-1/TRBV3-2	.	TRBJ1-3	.	TGTGCCAGCAAGAGACCGCGCCAGGGAAACACCATATATTTT	CASKRPRQGNTIYF
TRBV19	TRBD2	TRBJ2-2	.	TGTGCCAGTAGTTTGCGGGGGGACAACACCGGGGAGCTGTTTTTT	CASSLRGDNTGELFF
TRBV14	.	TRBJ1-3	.	TGTGCCAGCAGCCCCTCCGCAGTATTCACCTCTGGAAACACCATATATTTT	CASSPSAVFTSGNTIYF
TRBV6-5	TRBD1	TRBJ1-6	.	TGTGCCAGCACCCAGACAGGGTGGGGTAATTCACCCCTCCACTTT	CASTQTGWGNSPLHF
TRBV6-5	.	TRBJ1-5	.	TGTGCCAGCAGTTACGTTAACGGGGAGCCCCAGCATTTT	CASSYVNGEPQHF
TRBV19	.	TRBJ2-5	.	TGTGCCAGTAGTAAAGCGGGTGTCCCCGAGACCCAGTACTTC	CASSKAGVPETQYF
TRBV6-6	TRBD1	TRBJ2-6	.	TGTGCCAGCAGTCGCAGGGGGACAGGATCCTCTGGGGCCAACGTCCTGACTTTC	CASSRRGTGSSGANVLTF
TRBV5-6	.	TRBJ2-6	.	TGTGCCAGCAGCTTGATGCCCCTCACGGGGGCCAACGTCCTGACTTTC	CASSLMPLTGANVLTF
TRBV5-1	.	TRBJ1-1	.	TGCGCCAGCAGCTCGAAAGCGAACACTGAAGCTTTCTTT	CASSSKANTEAFF
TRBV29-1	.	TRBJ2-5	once	TGCAGCGTTGAGTATCGGGACTCATACCAAGAGACCCAGTACTTC	CSVEYRDSYQETQYF
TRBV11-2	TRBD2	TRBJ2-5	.	TGTGCCAGCAGCTCAGGGACTAGCGACCAAGAGACCCAGTACTTC	CASSSGTSDQETQYF
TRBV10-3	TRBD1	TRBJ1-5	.	TGTGCCATCGGGGGACAGGGTCTACAGCCCCAGCATTTT	CAIGGQGLQPQHF
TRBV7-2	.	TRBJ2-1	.	TGTGCCAGCAGCTTAGTCGGGCGGGCCTCCTACAATGAGCAGTTCTTC	CASSLVGRASYNEQFF
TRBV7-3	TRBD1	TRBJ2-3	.	TGTGCCAGCAGCTTGCGGGACAGGGCGGATACGCAGTATTTT	CASSLRDRADTQYF
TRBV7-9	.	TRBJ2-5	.	TGTGCCAGCAGCCCTAGGGACTTGGGCCAAGAGACCCAGTACTTC	CASSPRDLGQETQYF
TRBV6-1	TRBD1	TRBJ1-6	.	TGTGCCAGCAGTGAGCGTCAGGGGGAGAGAGGATCACCCCTCCACTTT	CASSERQGERGSPLHF
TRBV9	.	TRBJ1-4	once	TGTGCCAGCAGCGTAGACTACGGAGGGCGGACTAATGAAAAACTGTTTTTT	CASSVDYGGRTNEKLFF
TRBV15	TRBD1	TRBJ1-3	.	TGTGCCACCAGCAGAGCGTCCGGGACAGGGGGCTCTGGAAACACCATATATTTT	CATSRASGTGGSGNTIYF
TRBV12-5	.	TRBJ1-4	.	TGTGCTAGTGGTTTGAACGGTTTAGGGGAAAAACTGTTTTTT	CASGLNGLGEKLFF
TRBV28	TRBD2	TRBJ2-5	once	TGTGCCAGCAGTTTATGGGGCGGGGGAAGCCAAGAGACCCAGTACTTC	CASSLWGGGSQETQYF
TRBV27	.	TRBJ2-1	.	TGTGCCAGCAGCCAAAGGTTGGGCCCCTACAATGAGCAGTTCTTC	CASSQRLGPYNEQFF